These T cell receptor beta chains were read from a single sample in a study of T cell changes during pregnancy in multiple sclerosis. Some clones are missing from TCRdb's copy, which holds only in-frame ones; the method was immunoSEQ multiplex PCR. The sample records 90,000 to 120,000 clones, approximately 90% being singletons. Material: peripheral blood, obtained after pregnancy. The receptors originated from a female donor with multiple sclerosis, enrolled in a pregnancy study. Each CDR3 is given with its conserved first and last residue. A D gene is named only where the DNA matches it firmly. Clone size is shown for a subset of rows, as once, few, many or a class of expanded clone.

D,V,size,J,CDR3,DNA
TRBD2,TRBV7-9,.,TRBJ2-1,CASSSLSGASYNEQFF,TGTGCCAGCAGCTCACTTAGCGGGGCCTCCTACAATGAGCAGTTCTTC
.,TRBV4-1,.,TRBJ2-6,CASSSNRDSGANVLTF,TGCGCCAGCAGCTCTAACAGAGACTCTGGGGCCAACGTCCTGACTTTC
.,TRBV20-1,.,TRBJ1-3,CSARDRNTIYF,TGCAGTGCTAGAGATAGAAACACCATATATTTT
.,TRBV2,.,TRBJ1-1,CATKTRALNTEAFF,TGTGCCACCAAAACCAGGGCTCTGAACACTGAAGCTTTCTTT
.,TRBV30,.,TRBJ1-4,CAWSVNGGVGEKLFF,TGTGCCTGGAGTGTAAACGGTGGAGTTGGTGAAAAACTGTTTTTT
TRBD1,TRBV2,.,TRBJ1-2,CASTGDSVSRGYGYTF,TGTGCCAGCACGGGGGACAGTGTCTCAAGGGGCTATGGCTACACCTTC
TRBD1,TRBV6-5,.,TRBJ2-2,CASSYTGGRITGELFF,TGTGCCAGCAGTTACACAGGGGGTCGTATCACCGGGGAGCTGTTTTTT
.,TRBV25-1,.,TRBJ1-1,CASSDEGRNTEAFF,TGTGCCAGCAGTGATGAGGGCCGGAACACTGAAGCTTTCTTT
TRBD1,TRBV11-2,.,TRBJ2-7,CASSYGTGNLYEQYF,TGTGCCAGCAGCTACGGGACAGGGAATCTCTACGAGCAGTACTTC
.,TRBV5-1,.,TRBJ1-1,CASSLRTGWTEAFF,TGCGCCAGCAGCCTACGCACAGGGTGGACTGAAGCTTTCTTT
TRBD1,TRBV30,.,TRBJ2-7,CAWSVGTGMTYEQYF,TGTGCCTGGAGTGTAGGGACAGGAATGACCTACGAGCAGTACTTC
TRBD1,TRBV2,.,TRBJ1-2,CASSARLQGPNGYTF,TGTGCCAGCAGTGCCCGATTACAGGGGCCGAATGGCTACACCTTC
.,TRBV21-1,.,TRBJ2-3,CASTAGASTDTQYF,TGTGCCAGCACAGCGGGGGCAAGCACAGATACGCAGTATTTT
.,TRBV7-9,.,TRBJ1-2,CASSFMEMDGYTF,TGTGCCAGCAGCTTCATGGAGATGGATGGCTACACCTTC
TRBD1,TRBV5-1,.,TRBJ2-5,CASSLDGTGQETQYF,TGCGCCAGCAGCTTGGATGGGACAGGACAAGAGACCCAGTACTTC
.,TRBV5-1,.,TRBJ1-2,CASSLSGAGYGYTF,TGCGCCAGCAGCTTGTCTGGGGCTGGCTATGGCTACACCTTC
TRBD1,TRBV10-3,.,TRBJ1-2,CAISQDRDGYTF,TGTGCCATCAGCCAAGACAGGGACGGCTACACCTTC
TRBD2,TRBV5-1,once,TRBJ2-5,CASSRYQGTSGGETQYF,TGCGCCAGCAGCAGATATCAGGGGACTAGCGGGGGTGAGACCCAGTACTTC
TRBD1,TRBV7-9,once,TRBJ2-1,CASSGDRGRRNEQFF,TGTGCCAGCAGCGGCGACAGGGGGCGACGCAATGAGCAGTTCTTC
TRBD2,TRBV9,.,TRBJ2-5,CASSGQGGRVQETQYF,TGTGCCAGCAGCGGACAGGGCGGGAGGGTCCAAGAGACCCAGTACTTC
.,TRBV18,.,TRBJ1-2,CASSSTGDYGYGYTF,TGTGCCAGCTCATCCACAGGTGATTACGGCTATGGCTACACCTTC
.,TRBV11-1,.,TRBJ2-7,CASSFSRAYEQYF,TGTGCCAGCAGCTTTTCCAGGGCCTACGAGCAGTACTTC
.,TRBV7-8,.,TRBJ2-5,CASSLAGNKETQYF,TGTGCCAGCAGCTTAGCCGGGAATAAAGAGACCCAGTACTTC
.,TRBV9,.,TRBJ1-1,CASSVEQGIVTEAFF,TGTGCCAGCAGCGTAGAGCAGGGAATCGTCACTGAAGCTTTCTTT
TRBD2,TRBV4-1,.,TRBJ2-4,CASSRAGVVNIQYF,TGCGCCAGCAGCCGCGCGGGGGTAGTGAACATTCAGTACTTC
TRBD1,TRBV19,.,TRBJ1-2,CASSTFRDRGPNYGYTF,TGTGCCAGTAGTACTTTCCGGGACAGGGGGCCTAACTATGGCTACACCTTC
.,TRBV7-9,few,TRBJ1-2,CASSSSGWQSKNYGYTF,TGTGCCAGCAGCTCCTCAGGGTGGCAGAGTAAGAACTATGGCTACACCTTC
TRBD1,TRBV14,.,TRBJ1-1,CASSGQGVEAFF,TGTGCCAGCAGTGGGCAGGGGGTTGAAGCTTTCTTT
TRBD1,TRBV5-1,.,TRBJ1-3,CASSLAGQPSGNTIYF,TGCGCCAGCAGCTTGGCGGGACAGCCTTCTGGAAACACCATATATTTT
.,TRBV18,.,TRBJ2-1,CASSPLAGNEQFF,TGTGCCAGCTCACCACTAGCAGGGAATGAGCAGTTCTTC
TRBD2,TRBV2,.,TRBJ2-1,CASSDTSGGHYNEQFF,TGTGCCAGCAGTGATACTAGCGGGGGGCACTACAATGAGCAGTTCTTC
TRBD1,TRBV5-8,.,TRBJ1-1,CASSPWGQGGDTEAFF,TGTGCCAGCAGCCCGTGGGGACAGGGTGGGGACACTGAAGCTTTCTTT
.,TRBV15,.,TRBJ1-3,CATSRDLRELTGNTIYF,TGTGCCACCAGCAGAGATCTACGCGAGCTCACTGGAAACACCATATATTTT
.,TRBV2,.,TRBJ1-3,CASSASRPPGNTIYF,TGTGCCAGCAGTGCCAGCAGGCCTCCTGGAAACACCATATATTTT
TRBD1,TRBV4-1,.,TRBJ1-1,CASSHKKGAGTEAFF,TGCGCCAGCAGCCACAAAAAGGGGGCGGGCACTGAAGCTTTCTTT